This T cell receptor (beta chain) was obtained from a study of T cells in Graves' hyperthyroidism and ophthalmopathy. About the study: At initial diagnosis, before any treatment had begun, peripheral blood was obtained.

Details on this clonotype: The antigen remains undetermined.

Findings and caveats of the study: Most thyroid-expanded clonotypes above 0.001 were also found in blood.

The study enrolled patients aged 18 to 65 with newly diagnosed hyperthyroidism of under 2 months' duration. Used for diagnoses were clinical symptoms, serum thyroxine and TRAb, thyroid ultrasound and orbital computed tomography. The CDR3 sequence is 14 residues long. Losses at the gene ends were 5 bases for V and 6 bases for J; bases not matched to a gene: 7. Germline V gene lookup returns CDR1 SGHTA and CDR2 FQGNSA. RNA transcripts served as the template for amplifying TCR beta CDR3 regions. The HTBI primer set drove a first-round RT-PCR of the TCR CDR3. TCRdb re-analysed the multiplex PCR reads in MiXCR, keeping a single row per CDR3 protein. The sample includes around 800,000 distinct CDR3 sequences, around 38% of them seen just once.

Specimen: blood. This TCR was sampled from a man aged 18 to 29 with Graves' hyperthyroidism. J is TRBJ2-5 and V is TRBV7-2, with 9 bases lining up with TRBD1. The CDR3 reads CASSPYRGLKTQYF. CDR3 DNA sequence: TGTGCCAGCAGCCCCTACAGGGGGCTTAAGACCCAGTACTTC. Together with reference TRBV7-2 and TRBJ2-5, the CDR3 gives the full variable domain: GAGVSQSPSNKVTEKGKDVELRCDPISGHTALYWYRQSLGQGLEFLIYFQGNSAPDKSGLPSDRFSAERTGGSVSTLTIQRTQQEDSAVYLCASSPYRGLKTQYFGPGTRLLVL.